This T cell receptor beta chain was sequenced for a study of T cell responses to AZD1222 COVID-19 vaccine. Study summary: Pooling of second doses given at about 4 or about 12 weeks was done. Study-wide findings and caveats: Nearly half of spike-specific TCRs reportedly target variant regions that are unmutated in the B.1.351 and B.1.1.7 variants.

TCRdb's copy holds only in-frame clones and misses some; the assay was immunoSEQ multiplex PCR. The sample includes 100,000 to 120,000 clones, around 90% seen only once; the top ten take about 9.3%. This clone turned up a few times. As yet, its antigen is unknown. Germline-derived CDR1 and CDR2 are SNHLY and FYNNEI. Deletions cut 2 bases from V and 0 bases from J, with 8 bases between. The CDR3 runs 14 residues. The sequenced sample was peripheral blood, obtained on day 0 of AZD1222 vaccination. The chain links TRBV2 to TRBJ2-7, with D unclear. The source of this sequence is an adult in good health. CDR3 DNA: TGTGCCAGCAGTGAATTTGTCAGCTCCTACGAGCAGTACTTC. This translates into CASSEFVSSYEQYF.